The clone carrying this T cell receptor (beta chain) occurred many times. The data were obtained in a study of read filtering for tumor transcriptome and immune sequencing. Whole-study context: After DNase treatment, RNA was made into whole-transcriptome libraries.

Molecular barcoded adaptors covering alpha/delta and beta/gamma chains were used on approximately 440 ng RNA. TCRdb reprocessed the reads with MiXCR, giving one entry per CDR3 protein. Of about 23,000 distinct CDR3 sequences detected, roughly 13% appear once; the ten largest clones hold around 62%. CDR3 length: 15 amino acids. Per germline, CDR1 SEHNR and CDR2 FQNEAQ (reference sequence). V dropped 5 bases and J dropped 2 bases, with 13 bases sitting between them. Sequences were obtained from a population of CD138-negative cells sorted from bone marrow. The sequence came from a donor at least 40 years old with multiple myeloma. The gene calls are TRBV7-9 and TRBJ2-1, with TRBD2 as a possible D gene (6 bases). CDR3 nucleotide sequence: TGTGCCAGCAGCCCCCCGGGCGGGGCCTACAATGAGCAGTTCTTC. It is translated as CASSPPGGAYNEQFF.